This TCR beta chain was documented in a study of blood T cell repertoires in COVID-19. For the study at large: Both acute and convalescent COVID-19 samples were obtained from the United States, Italy and Spain. Sources were T cells, B-cell-depleted T cells, or PBMCs; the material itself was cDNA or gDNA.

TCRdb keeps only in-frame clones here, not all; method: immunoSEQ multiplex PCR. The data hold about 160,000 clones, with over 75% observed a single time. CDR3 length equals 15 residues. Germline CDR1 reads SGHTA; CDR2 reads FQGNSA. The V segment lost 1 base and the J segment 8 bases; nucleotides outside the gene matches: 10. This clone came up once. Sample: peripheral blood. The clonotype comes from a human donor in a cohort sampled during active COVID-19. The V call is TRBV7-2, the J call TRBJ1-2, with 7 bases aligning to TRBD1. CDR3 in amino acids: CASSLDTGATGGYTF. CDR3 nucleotides: TGTGCCAGCAGCTTAGATACGGGGGCGACAGGGGGCTACACCTTC. Filled out from reference TRBV7-2 and TRBJ1-2, the complete variable domain reads GAGVSQSPSNKVTEKGKDVELRCDPISGHTALYWYRQSLGQGLEFLIYFQGNSAPDKSGLPSDRFSAERTGGSVSTLTIQRTQQEDSAVYLCASSLDTGATGGYTFGSGTRLTVV.